A selection of T cell receptor beta chains follows, all from one sample in a study of T cell responses to AZD1222 COVID-19 vaccine. Sequencing was performed with immunoSEQ multiplex PCR; in TCRdb, only in-frame clones are kept and a portion is missing. The repertoire includes 150,000 or so clones, more than 75% of them detected once, and about 20% sits in the top ten. Material: peripheral blood, obtained on day 0 of AZD1222 vaccination. The receptors here all came from an adult in good health. CDR3s leave out the opening cysteine and the closing phenylalanine or tryptophan.

TRBJ2-7,TRBV7-9,ASSLSRTGSSYEQY
TRBJ2-1,TRBV19,ASGGPRGRYNEQF
TRBJ1-3,TRBV30,AWSGDRTSGNTIY
TRBJ2-5,TRBV6-5,ASSYGRKETQY
TRBJ1-5,TRBV7-9,ATGGRAGQPQH
TRBJ2-5,TRBV10-3,AIRTGKETQY
TRBJ2-7,TRBV5-1,ASRDPGQLYEQY
TRBJ2-2,TRBV9,ASSVSGLETGELF
TRBJ1-5,TRBV4-1,ASSQDAAGARVQPQH
TRBJ2-1,TRBV5-4,ASSLDAGGPGNEQF
TRBJ2-7,TRBV7-9,ATGDGSYEQY
TRBJ2-3,TRBV2,ASSGTGDTQY
TRBJ2-7,TRBV7-9,ASSPGQTEQY
TRBJ1-1,TRBV27,ASSTRVFGEAF
TRBJ2-7,TRBV6-5,ASSYSRTVTYEQY
TRBJ1-1,TRBV18,ASSPTVVGANTEAF
TRBJ2-3,TRBV6-2/TRBV6-3,ASSPPPYRATSTDTQY
TRBJ1-1,TRBV10-3,AISGPQGEAF
TRBJ2-7,TRBV24-1,ATSDPRGVDEQY
TRBJ1-6,TRBV3-1/TRBV3-2,ASSQEGQIGSPLH
TRBJ1-1,TRBV19,ASSIGGQGAGRTEAF